This T cell receptor beta chain was captured in a study of monozygotic twins with inflammatory bowel disease. The CDR3 loop spans 13 amino acids. CDR1 and CDR2 (germline): MDHEN, SYDVKM. With regard to this clonotype: Its specificity is not known.

With the 5' RACE reads reprocessed, TCRdb shows one record per CDR3 protein and no DNA. This table holds 300,000 to 400,000 distinct CDR3 sequences. Study conclusions and caveats: Healthy co-twins exceeded IBD patients in TCRbeta diversity as measured by inverse Simpson.

This clonotype originated in a human donor with ulcerative colitis or Crohn's disease, or a healthy co-twin of an affected twin (not recorded which). J is TRBJ2-2 and V is TRBV28; TCRdb picks TRBD1, but there is no DNA to check that call. Sequenced sample: blood. The CDR3 sequence: CASGDSNTGELFF. Supplemented by reference TRBV28 and TRBJ2-2, the full variable domain reads DVKVTQSSRYLVKRTGEKVFLECVQDMDHENMFWYRQDPGLGLRLIYFSYDVKMKEKGDIPEGYSVSREKKERFSLILESASTNQTSMYLCASGDSNTGELFFGEGSRLTVL.